This passage covers 14 T cell receptor beta chains from one sample sequenced in a study of T cells in Graves' hyperthyroidism and ophthalmopathy. Authors of the study amplified TCR beta CDR3 regions from RNA transcripts. During a first-round RT-PCR of the TCR CDR3, the HTBI primer set was used. TCRdb fed the multiplex PCR reads into MiXCR, producing one record per CDR3 protein. This sample yields 600,000 to 800,000 distinct CDR3 sequences, of which around 40% are seen a single time; roughly 30% belongs to the top ten. The sequencing input was blood. The receptors derive from a woman aged 40 to 50 with Graves' hyperthyroidism.

Worth noting for this clonotype: A much bigger clone sits one base away, suggesting this may be a read error. V is TRBV7-2 and J is TRBJ2-7; 8 positions agree with TRBD2. Germline values: CDR1 SGHTA, CDR2 FQGNSA. CDR3 length equals 15 residues. V lost 3 bases and J lost 6; bases outside the gene matches: 10. The CDR3 DNA sequence: TGTGCCAGCAGCTTCCAATCGGGAGGGGGAAGCGAGCAGTACTTC. The encoded protein is CASSFQSGGGSEQYF.

This rearrangement joins TRBV6-5 to TRBJ2-2, with D hard to call. Between the trimmed V and J ends, which lost 6 bases and 8 bases, there was a span of 10 bases. The CDR3 sequence is 12 residues long. Germline V gene data show CDR1 as MNHEY and CDR2 as SVGAGI. The CDR3 is CASRLYSGELFF. CDR3 sequence (DNA): TGTGCCAGCAGGTTATATTCGGGGGAGCTGTTTTTT.

This clonotype was seen many times. V is TRBV7-9 and J is TRBJ1-6, with TRBD1 as a possible D gene (5 bases). Germline CDR1 reads SEHNR; CDR2 reads FQNEAQ (reference sequence). This CDR3 has 15 amino acids. V was clipped by 7 bases and J by 7 bases, with 17 bases between them. In DNA form, the CDR3 reads TGTGCCAGCACCAAGTCAGCCGGGGGAAATTCACCCCTCCACTTT. The encoded protein is CASTKSAGGNSPLHF.

Note on this clonotype: Relative to the germline gene, one junction end is altered; a read error may explain this. This chain connects TRBV7-8 to TRBJ2-2, with 13 bases matching TRBD2. Germline V gene lookup returns CDR1 SGHVS and CDR2 FQNEAQ. The CDR3 spans 16 residues. Here the CDR3 reads CASSPRTSGGTGELFF. DNA for the CDR3: TGCGCCAGCAGCCCGAGGACTAGCGGGGGAACCGGGGAGCTGTTTTTT.

This clonotype was seen repeatedly, ten times or more. The rearrangement uses TRBV2 and TRBJ1-2, with D possibly being TRBD1 (6 bases). V was trimmed by 7 bases and J by 3 bases, leaving 15 bases between them. This CDR3 is built from 14 residues. Germline V gives CDR1 SNHLY, CDR2 FYNNEI. This CDR3 is CASTLGGRDYGYTF. The CDR3 DNA follows: TGTGCCAGCACCCTAGGGGGGCGAGACTATGGCTACACCTTC.

V gene TRBV12-3 or TRBV12-4 combines with J gene TRBJ2-5; D might be TRBD1 (6 bases). Trimming cost V 5 bases and J 5 bases, with 21 bases left between them. This CDR3 region has 16 residues. The DNA of the CDR3 is TGTGCCAGCAGTCCCAGTGGACAGTCAGTTACCGAGACCCAGTACTTC. The encoded protein is CASSPSGQSVTETQYF.

The chain joins TRBV6-5 to TRBJ1-2, with D perhaps matching TRBD1 (5 bases). The germline CDR1 and CDR2 sequences are MNHEY and SVGAGI. The V gene lost 6 bases and the J gene lost 4 bases, with 21 bases spanning the gap. This CDR3 has 16 amino acids. The CDR3 here is CASSTRWSRQLYGYTF. For the CDR3, the DNA is TGTGCCAGCAGCACGCGTTGGTCTAGACAGCTCTATGGCTACACCTTC.

The J gene is TRBJ1-1, the V gene TRBV3-1; D is ambiguous. V was trimmed by 4 bases and J by 10 bases, leaving 13 bases between them. Per germline, CDR1 LGHDT and CDR2 YNNKEL (reference sequence). The CDR3 spans 12 residues. The CDR3 reads CASSPHYCRAFF. As DNA, the CDR3 is TGTGCCAGCAGCCCCCACTACTGTCGAGCTTTCTTT.

This clonotype was seen at least ten times. The chain links TRBV7-9 to TRBJ2-5; D is unresolved. The CDR3 has 13 residues. Trimming took 2 bases from V and 4 from J, leaving 8 bases between them. The germline V gene encodes CDR1 SEHNR and CDR2 FQNEAQ (reference sequence). The CDR3 DNA reads TGTGCCAGCAGCTTATTGTGGACAGAGACCCAGTACTTC. This translates into CASSLLWTETQYF. The full variable domain, with the rest looked up from reference TRBV7-9 and TRBJ2-5, is DTGVSQNPRHKITKRGQNVTFRCDPISEHNRLYWYRQTLGQGPEFLTYFQNEAQLEKSRLLSDRFSAERPKGSFSTLEIQRTEQGDSAMYLCASSLLWTETQYFGPGTRLLVL.

The chain uses TRBV29-1 and TRBJ2-5; TRBD2 matches 10 bases. Per germline, CDR1 SQVTM and CDR2 ANQGSEA. The V gene end was trimmed by 6 bases and the J gene end by 2 bases; junction bases not matched to a gene: 12. This CDR3 comprises 16 residues. CDR3 amino acids: CSVGSRSGGDQETQYF. DNA of the CDR3: TGCAGCGTGGGGTCGCGAAGCGGGGGGGATCAAGAGACCCAGTACTTC.

CDR3 sequence reads: CASSFSGGMMNTEAFF. The DNA for the CDR3 is TGCGCCAGCAGCTTCTCAGGGGGCATGATGAACACTGAAGCTTTCTTT. The V gene is TRBV5-1, the J gene TRBJ1-1; 8 nucleotides align to TRBD1. CDR1 SGHRS and CDR2 YFSETQ come from the germline V gene. This CDR3 spans 16 amino acids. J was trimmed by 0 bases and V by 2 bases; bases with no gene match: 6.

The rearrangement links TRBV6-4 to TRBJ1-4; D may be TRBD1 (5 bases). The CDR3 covers 18 residues. Germline V CDR1 and CDR2: MRHNA, SNTAGT. The V gene lost 0 bases and the J gene lost 7 bases, with 21 bases spanning the gap. The CDR3 sequence is CASSDSSSGGDSPEKLFF. For the CDR3, the DNA is TGTGCCAGCAGTGACTCGTCCAGCGGGGGAGACAGCCCTGAAAAACTGTTTTTT.

The CDR3: CASSPSAGGVNGYTF. In DNA, the CDR3 is TGCGCCAGCAGTCCCTCAGCGGGAGGCGTAAATGGCTACACCTTC. The V call is TRBV5-1, the J call TRBJ1-2; no definite D call. Germline V CDR1 and CDR2: SGHRS, YFSETQ. V lost 5 bases and J lost 6, with 20 bases in between. The CDR3 length is 15 residues. Full variable domain (remainder filled in from reference TRBV5-1 and TRBJ1-2): KAGVTQTPRYLIKTRGQQVTLSCSPISGHRSVSWYQQTPGQGLQFLFEYFSETQRNKGNFPGRFSGRQFSNSRSEMNVSTLELGDSALYLCASSPSAGGVNGYTFGSGTRLTVV.

This clonotype was counted ten times or more. This rearrangement joins TRBV10-2 to TRBJ1-3; D may be TRBD1 (6 bases). The CDR3 has 15 amino acids. CDR1 WSHSY and CDR2 SAAADI come from the germline V gene. V lost 3 bases to trimming and J lost 5 bases, with 14 bases between them. DNA for the CDR3: TGCGCCAGCAGTGAACGTCAGGGGCAGAGAAACACCATATATTTT. Translated, it gives CASSERQGQRNTIYF.